This T cell receptor (beta chain) was observed in a study of shared clonotypes between healthy human individuals (TCRdb year 2020). Background on the whole study: The cohort comprised two women and a few men aged 18 to 49 years. For each donor, CD4 naive and CD4 memory were each run on three plates, CD8 naive on two plates, and CD8 memory on one plate. Different laboratories and diverse techniques were used to prepare libraries and sequence TCR repertoires, to increase sequencing depth and limit assay-specific biases. The study deeply sequenced blood TCR repertoires of about five healthy adults to estimate repertoire size and the extent of clonotype sharing between individuals. Each donor's leukapheresis produced roughly between roughly 0.94 and 9.5 billion PBMCs. Broader findings and caveats from the paper: Sampling was restricted to blood, and TCR repertoires in tissue are likely to differ from TCR repertoires in blood. Based on pairwise subsampling, the degree of clonotype sharing among donors was expected to be affected by sequencing depth. Sharing across a few donors was observed for roughly 5.4% of naive CD4, 3.5% of naive CD8, about 2.3% of memory CD4, and about 0.4% of memory CD8 clonotypes. Naive subsets generally had larger estimated clonotype richness than memory subsets did. Incomplete sequencing was indicated by rarefaction of sorted-subset datasets, despite the large sequencing depth. Compared with non-shared clonotypes, the clonotypes found in all four sorted-subset donors had higher generation probabilities. Because the study included a small number of donors, the genetic and exposure-history diversity represented was limited.

TCR CDR3 regions were amplified from genomic DNA by multiplex PCR using the deep immunoSEQ assay. Extracted genomic DNA from each cell subset was distributed evenly across all wells of several immunoSEQ 96-well plates, and each plate was treated as a replicate. For sorted subsets, about 200 ng genomic DNA, equal to 30,000 or so T cell genomes, was loaded into each replicate PCR. Purified libraries were measured with a Qubit 3.0 fluorometer, size-checked on a Bioanalyzer 2100, and measured again with the KAPA Library Quantification kit. A separate single-read 150-cycle Illumina NextSeq 550 flow cell was used to sequence each immunoSEQ 96-well plate. Per the original workflow: Because the immunoSEQ output held only junctional sequences and lacked quality scores, the filtering could not match the filtering applied to full-length reads. Sequences were annotated with PyIR, a Python wrapper for IgBLAST v1.9, using IMGT germline references to assign V/J genes and CDR3. Reads with weak V/J assignments (E-value above 1e-6), missing CDR3, stop codons, out-of-frame junctions, or ambiguous translated residues were removed. V3J clonotypes were defined by identical inferred V gene, J gene, and CDR3 amino acid sequence. Percentage overlap between repertoires was computed as shared unique clonotypes divided by the size of the smaller repertoire. Three approaches were used to assess repertoire richness: RTK rarefaction, the Chao1 estimator, and Recon v2.1 estimates of unobserved clonotypes. Generation probabilities were computed with OLGA for all TCRbeta clonotypes obtained by the gDNA method from several donors. Imported from immuneACCESS, the table was reduced by TCRdb to in-frame sequences with V and J called. These copies leave out some clones; in studies compared against another copy, an unresolved V gene accounts for under half, and the cause of the remainder is not known. V and J calls and clone size come straight from that table; D and trimming were deduced from the DNA. The sample table records approximately 710,000 clones; less than 95% of these occur just once. 34% of the sample belongs to the ten largest clones.

Donors were healthy HIV-negative adults with no recently reported acute infections or vaccinations. Every donor was a Caucasian adult residing in Nashville, Tennessee, USA. CD8 memory samples were composed of magnetically selected CD45RO+ cells combined with CCR7-negative CD45RA+ effector memory (TemRA) cells. Blood was obtained by leukapheresis, after which PBMCs were separated by Ficoll-Histopaque density gradient centrifugation and cryopreserved in liquid nitrogen vapor phase. Analytical flow cytometry was used to check the purity and quantity of every magnetically sorted T cell population. Each sorted fraction had its genomic DNA isolated and then quantified by UV absorbance on a Nanodrop 2000c. CDR1 and CDR2 (MGHRA, YSYEKL) derive from the germline V gene. The junction carries 11 bases between V and J, which are trimmed by 4 bases and 5 bases respectively. The CDR3 contains 14 residues, cysteine and phenylalanine counted. Only the CDR3 part of the read is kept: 42 bases, read in frame from the first base.

On this clone: Which antigen it targets is not known. One base away there is no much larger clone; base qualities are not given.

The sequence came from a young man in good health. Some clones in this sample may be carry-over from other donors' samples. The V gene is TRBV4-1 and the J gene is TRBJ2-2, with the D gene not confidently named. The sequenced sample consisted of memory CD8+ T cells from PBMCs. What the cell subset or site label conveys for this sample: CD45RO+ cells pooled with CCR7-negative TemRA cells. The encoded CDR3 is CASSPTQLTGELFF. The nucleotide sequence reads TGCGCCAGCAGCCCAACCCAACTTACCGGGGAGCTGTTTTTT.